Each of the 5 T cell receptor beta chains below was sequenced from the same sample in a study of Graves' ophthalmopathy and Graves' hyperthyroidism. The TCR beta CDR3 regions underwent amplification from RNA transcripts. HTBI primers were employed in first-round RT-PCR, then a second-round multiplex PCR followed. TCRdb passed the multiplex PCR reads through MiXCR, listing each CDR3 protein once. The data show about 480,000 distinct CDR3 sequences, approximately 14% seen once. Sequenced material: blood. These receptors were taken from a woman in her twenties or thirties with Graves' ophthalmopathy.

This clonotype has just a few counts. The chain carries TRBV5-1 and TRBJ1-2, with a weak D call TRBD1 (6 bases). V lost 4 bases and J lost 11, with 15 bases in between. The CDR3 length is 12 residues. Germline CDR1 reads SGHRS; CDR2 reads YFSETQ. CDR3: CASSPLDSNYTF. The CDR3 DNA reads TGCGCCAGCAGCCCACTGGACAGCAATTACACCTTC.

This clonotype was observed many times. V gene TRBV6-5 combines with J gene TRBJ2-7; D possibly uses TRBD1 or TRBD2 (5 bases each). Germline CDR1 MNHEY, CDR2 SVGAGI. V was cut by 6 bases and J by 4 bases, with 16 bases left in between. CDR3 length: 14 amino acids. CDR3 sequence reads: CASRRPGRLYEQYF. Written as DNA, the CDR3 is TGTGCCAGCAGACGTCCGGGACGGTTATACGAGCAGTACTTC.

This clonotype occurred many times. The gene calls are TRBV30 and TRBJ2-4; a weak D match, TRBD2 (5 bases). Germline loops: CDR1 GTSNPN, CDR2 SVGIG (reference sequence). The CDR3 spans 16 residues. V was trimmed by 1 base and J by 1 base, leaving 14 bases between them. This CDR3 reads CAWSGRGLGAKNIQYF. The CDR3 DNA follows: TGTGCCTGGAGTGGAAGAGGACTGGGGGCCAAAAACATTCAGTACTTC.

In this sample, this clonotype turned up many times. V gene TRBV29-1 combines with J gene TRBJ2-7, with 8 bases identical to TRBD2. CDR3 length: 14 residues. The ends lost 7 bases at V and 0 bases at J; junction bases unmatched: 8. Germline V gene lookup returns CDR1 SQVTM and CDR2 ANQGSEA. CDR3 loop: CSAWVAGRSYEQYF. The CDR3 region has the DNA TGCAGCGCCTGGGTAGCGGGGCGCTCCTACGAGCAGTACTTC.

The sample holds many counts of this clonotype. The V gene is TRBV6-2 or TRBV6-3, the J gene TRBJ1-5, with TRBD1 matching over 8 bases. Germline V gene data show CDR1 as MNHEY and CDR2 as SVGEGT. With 6 bases clipped from V and 1 base from J, the junction kept 8 bases outside the gene matches. There are 16 residues in the CDR3. Here the CDR3 DNA reads TGTGCCAGCAGAAACGACAGGGGTGGGAGCAATCAGCCCCAGCATTTT. As protein: CASRNDRGGSNQPQHF.